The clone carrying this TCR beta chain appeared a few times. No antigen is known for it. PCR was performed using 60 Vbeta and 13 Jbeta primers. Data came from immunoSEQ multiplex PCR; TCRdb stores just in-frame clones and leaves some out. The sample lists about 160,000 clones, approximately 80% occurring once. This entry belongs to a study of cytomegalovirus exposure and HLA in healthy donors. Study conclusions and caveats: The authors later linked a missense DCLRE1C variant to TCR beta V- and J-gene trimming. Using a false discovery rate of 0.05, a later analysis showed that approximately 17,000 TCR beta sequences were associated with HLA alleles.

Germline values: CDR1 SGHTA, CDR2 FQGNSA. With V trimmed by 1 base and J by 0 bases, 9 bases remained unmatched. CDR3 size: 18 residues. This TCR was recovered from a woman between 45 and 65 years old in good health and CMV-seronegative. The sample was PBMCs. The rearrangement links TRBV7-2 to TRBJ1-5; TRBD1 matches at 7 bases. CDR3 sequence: CASSLEAQGHFSNQPQHF. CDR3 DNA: TGTGCCAGCAGCTTAGAGGCACAGGGGCATTTTAGCAATCAGCCCCAGCATTTT.